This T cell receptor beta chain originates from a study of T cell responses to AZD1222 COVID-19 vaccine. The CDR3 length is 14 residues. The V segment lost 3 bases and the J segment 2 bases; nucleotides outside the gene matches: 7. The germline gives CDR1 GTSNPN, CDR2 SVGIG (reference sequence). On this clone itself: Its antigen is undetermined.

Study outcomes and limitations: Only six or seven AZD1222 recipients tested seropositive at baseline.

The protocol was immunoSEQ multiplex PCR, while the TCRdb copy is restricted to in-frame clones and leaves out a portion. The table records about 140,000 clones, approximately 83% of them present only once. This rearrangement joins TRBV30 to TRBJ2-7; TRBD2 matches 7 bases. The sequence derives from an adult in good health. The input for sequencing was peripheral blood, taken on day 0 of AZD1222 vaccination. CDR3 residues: CAWRRPRGAYEQYF. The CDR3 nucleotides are TGTGCCTGGAGACGACCTCGGGGGGCCTACGAGCAGTACTTC.